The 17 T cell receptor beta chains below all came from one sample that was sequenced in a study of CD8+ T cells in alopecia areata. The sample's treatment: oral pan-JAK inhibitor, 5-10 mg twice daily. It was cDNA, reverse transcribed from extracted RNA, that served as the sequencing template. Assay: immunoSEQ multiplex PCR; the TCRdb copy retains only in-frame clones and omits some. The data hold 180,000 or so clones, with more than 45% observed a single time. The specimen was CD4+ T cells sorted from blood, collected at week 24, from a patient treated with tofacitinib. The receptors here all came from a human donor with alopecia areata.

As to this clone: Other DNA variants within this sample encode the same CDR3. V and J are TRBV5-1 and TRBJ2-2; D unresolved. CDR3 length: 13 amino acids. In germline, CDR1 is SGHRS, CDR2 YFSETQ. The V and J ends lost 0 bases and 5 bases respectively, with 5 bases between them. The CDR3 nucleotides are TGCGCCAGCAGCTTGGCGCGTACCGGGGAGCTGTTTTTT. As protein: CASSLARTGELFF.

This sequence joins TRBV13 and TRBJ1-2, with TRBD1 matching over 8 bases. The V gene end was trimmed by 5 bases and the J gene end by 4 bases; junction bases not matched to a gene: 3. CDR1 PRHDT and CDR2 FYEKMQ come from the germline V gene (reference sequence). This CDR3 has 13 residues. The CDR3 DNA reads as TGTGCCAGCAGCGCAGGGGGCGGCTATGGCTACACCTTC. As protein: CASSAGGGYGYTF.

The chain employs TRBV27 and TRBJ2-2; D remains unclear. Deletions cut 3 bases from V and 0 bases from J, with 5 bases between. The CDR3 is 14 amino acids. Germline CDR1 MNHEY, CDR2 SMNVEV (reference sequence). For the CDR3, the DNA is TGTGCCAGCAGTTTTGAAGCGAACACCGGGGAGCTGTTTTTT. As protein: CASSFEANTGELFF.

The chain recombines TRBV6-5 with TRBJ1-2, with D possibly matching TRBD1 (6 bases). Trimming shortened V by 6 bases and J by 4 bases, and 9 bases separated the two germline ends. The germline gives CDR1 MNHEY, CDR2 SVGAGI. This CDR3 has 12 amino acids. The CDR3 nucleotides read TGTGCCAGCAGACAGGACAGCTATGGCTACACCTTC. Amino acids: CASRQDSYGYTF.

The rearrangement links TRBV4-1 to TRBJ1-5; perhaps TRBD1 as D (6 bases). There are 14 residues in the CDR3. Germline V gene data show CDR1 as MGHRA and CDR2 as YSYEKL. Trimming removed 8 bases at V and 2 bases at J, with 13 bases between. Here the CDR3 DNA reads TGCGCCAGCGGAAGGGGGTCTGGCAATCAGCCCCAGCATTTT. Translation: CASGRGSGNQPQHF.

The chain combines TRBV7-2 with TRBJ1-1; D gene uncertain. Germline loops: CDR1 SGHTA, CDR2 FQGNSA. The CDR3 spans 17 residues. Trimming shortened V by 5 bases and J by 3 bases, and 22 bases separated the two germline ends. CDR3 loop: CASSTFGDRGRDTEAFF. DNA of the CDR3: TGTGCCAGCAGCACATTCGGGGATCGAGGAAGGGACACTGAAGCTTTCTTT.

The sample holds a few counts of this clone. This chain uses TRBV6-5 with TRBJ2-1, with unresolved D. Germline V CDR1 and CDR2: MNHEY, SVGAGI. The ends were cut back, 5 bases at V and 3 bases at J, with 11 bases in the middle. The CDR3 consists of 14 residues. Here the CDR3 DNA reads TGTGCCAGCAGTGAACTCCAAGACTACAATGAGCAGTTCTTC. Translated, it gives CASSELQDYNEQFF.

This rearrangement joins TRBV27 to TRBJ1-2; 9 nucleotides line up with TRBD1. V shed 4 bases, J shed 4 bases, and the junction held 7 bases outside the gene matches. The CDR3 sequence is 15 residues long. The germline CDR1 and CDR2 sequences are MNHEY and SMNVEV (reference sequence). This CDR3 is CASSSWDRDGYGYTF. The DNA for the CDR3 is TGTGCCAGCAGTTCCTGGGACAGGGATGGCTATGGCTACACCTTC.

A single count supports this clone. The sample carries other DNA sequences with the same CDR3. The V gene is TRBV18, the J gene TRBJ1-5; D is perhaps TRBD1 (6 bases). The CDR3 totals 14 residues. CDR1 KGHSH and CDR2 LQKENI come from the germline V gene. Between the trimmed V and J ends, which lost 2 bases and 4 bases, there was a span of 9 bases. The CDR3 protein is CASSPEGGNQPQHF. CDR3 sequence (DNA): TGTGCCAGCTCACCAGAGGGGGGTAATCAGCCCCAGCATTTT.

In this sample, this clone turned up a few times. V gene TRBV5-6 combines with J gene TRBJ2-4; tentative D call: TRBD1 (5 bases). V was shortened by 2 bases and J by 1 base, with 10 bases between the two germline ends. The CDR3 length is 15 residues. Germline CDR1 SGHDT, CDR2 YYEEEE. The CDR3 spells CASSFRVEAKNIQYF. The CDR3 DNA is TGTGCCAGCAGCTTCAGGGTTGAGGCCAAAAACATTCAGTACTTC. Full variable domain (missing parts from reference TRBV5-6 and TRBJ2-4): DAGVTQSPTHLIKTRGQQVTLRCSPKSGHDTVSWYQQALGQGPQFIFQYYEEEERQRGNFPDRFSGHQFPNYSSELNVNALLLGDSALYLCASSFRVEAKNIQYFGAGTRLSVL.

CDR3 amino acids: CAWNSGGNTIYF. The CDR3 DNA is TGTGCCTGGAACTCAGGGGGAAACACCATATATTTT. This sequence joins TRBV30 and TRBJ1-3; TRBD1 is a possible D gene (5 bases). The length of the CDR3 is 12 residues. In germline, CDR1 is GTSNPN, CDR2 SVGIG (reference sequence). Trimming left V 4 bases short and J 4 bases short, with 8 bases between.

DNA for the CDR3: TGTGCCTGGAGTGGTCGCAGGGGGAACAAAAACATTCAGTACTTC. It yields the protein CAWSGRRGNKNIQYF. This sequence joins TRBV30 and TRBJ2-4, with 7 bases lining up with TRBD1. Trimming at V came to 1 base and at J to 3 bases, leaving 6 bases not matched to a gene. This CDR3 is built from 15 residues. Per the germline V gene, CDR1 is GTSNPN and CDR2 is SVGIG (reference sequence).

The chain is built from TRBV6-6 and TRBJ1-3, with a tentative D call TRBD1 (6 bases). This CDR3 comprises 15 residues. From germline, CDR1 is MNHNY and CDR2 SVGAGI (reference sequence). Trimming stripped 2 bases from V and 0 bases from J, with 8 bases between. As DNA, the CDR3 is TGTGCCAGCAGTTACGACAGGAGCTCTGGAAACACCATATATTTT. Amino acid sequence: CASSYDRSSGNTIYF.

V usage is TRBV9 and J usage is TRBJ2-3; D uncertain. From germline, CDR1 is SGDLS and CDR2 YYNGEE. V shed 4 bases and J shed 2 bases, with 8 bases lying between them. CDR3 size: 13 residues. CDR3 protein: CASSPSATDTQYF. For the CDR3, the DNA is TGTGCCAGCAGCCCATCTGCCACAGATACGCAGTATTTT.

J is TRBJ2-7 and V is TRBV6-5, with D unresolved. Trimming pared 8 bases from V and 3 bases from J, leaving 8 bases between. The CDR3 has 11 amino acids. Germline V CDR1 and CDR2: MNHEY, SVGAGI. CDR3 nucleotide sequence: TGTGCCAGCCAAGACCACTACGAGCAGTACTTC. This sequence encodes CASQDHYEQYF.

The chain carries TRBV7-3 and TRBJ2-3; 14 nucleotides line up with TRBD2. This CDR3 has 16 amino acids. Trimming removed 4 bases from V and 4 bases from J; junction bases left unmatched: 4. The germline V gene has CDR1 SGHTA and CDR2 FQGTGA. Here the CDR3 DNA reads TGTGCCAGCAGCTCCAGACTAGCGGGGGGGCCAGATACGCAGTATTTT. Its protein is CASSSRLAGGPDTQYF.

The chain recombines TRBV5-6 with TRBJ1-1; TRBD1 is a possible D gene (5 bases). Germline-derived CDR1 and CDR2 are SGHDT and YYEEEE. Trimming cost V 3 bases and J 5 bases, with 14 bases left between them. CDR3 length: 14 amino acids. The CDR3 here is CASSWDGQGTEAFF. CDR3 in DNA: TGTGCCAGCAGCTGGGACGGCCAAGGGACTGAAGCTTTCTTT.